This T cell receptor (beta chain) was identified in a study of technical replicates of blood from several donors. The CDR3 is 16 residues long. The V end was cut by 1 base, the J end by 7 bases, with 17 bases between. CDR1 is MGHRA and CDR2 is YSYEKL in the germline V gene. Libraries were prepared by immunoSEQ multiplex PCR; TCRdb keeps only in-frame clonotypes and omits some of them. Of tens of thousands of clones in the sample, about 95% were seen once. The rearrangement joins TRBV4-1 to TRBJ2-1; the D gene is possibly TRBD2 (6 bases). The specimen sequenced was T cells isolated from PBMCs. The source is a human donor in good health. The CDR3 is CASSQVTGVAGNEQFF. In DNA, the CDR3 is TGCGCCAGCAGCCAAGTGACGGGGGTAGCAGGGAATGAGCAGTTCTTC.